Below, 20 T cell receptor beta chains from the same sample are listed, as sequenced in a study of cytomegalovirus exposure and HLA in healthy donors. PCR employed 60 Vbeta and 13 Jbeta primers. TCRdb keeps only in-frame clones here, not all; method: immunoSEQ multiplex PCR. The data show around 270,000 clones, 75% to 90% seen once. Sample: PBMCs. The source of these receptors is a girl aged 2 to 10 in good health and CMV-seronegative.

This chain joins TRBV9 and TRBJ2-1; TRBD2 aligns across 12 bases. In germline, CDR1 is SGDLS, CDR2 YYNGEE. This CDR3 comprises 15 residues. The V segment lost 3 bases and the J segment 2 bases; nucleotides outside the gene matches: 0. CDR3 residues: CASSGTSGTYNEQFF. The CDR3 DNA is TGTGCCAGCAGCGGGACTAGCGGGACCTACAATGAGCAGTTCTTC. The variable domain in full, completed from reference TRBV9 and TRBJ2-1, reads DSGVTQTPKHLITATGQRVTLRCSPRSGDLSVYWYQQSLDQGLQFLIQYYNGEERAKGNILERFSAQQFPDLHSELNLSSLELGDSALYFCASSGTSGTYNEQFFGPGTRLTVL.

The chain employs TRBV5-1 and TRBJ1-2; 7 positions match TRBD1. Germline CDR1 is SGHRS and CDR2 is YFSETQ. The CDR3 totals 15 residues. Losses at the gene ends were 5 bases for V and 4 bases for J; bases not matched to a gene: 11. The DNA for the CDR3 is TGCGCCAGCAGATGGCAGGGGGGCCCCCTCTATGGCTACACCTTC. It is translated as CASRWQGGPLYGYTF.

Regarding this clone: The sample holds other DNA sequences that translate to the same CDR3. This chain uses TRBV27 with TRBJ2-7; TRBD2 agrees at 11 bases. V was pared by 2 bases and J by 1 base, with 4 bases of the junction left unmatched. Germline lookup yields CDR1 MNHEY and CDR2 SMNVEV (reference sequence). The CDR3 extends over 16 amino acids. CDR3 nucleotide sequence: TGTGCCAGCAGTTTAGCCGGGACTAGCGGATCCTACGAGCAGTACTTC. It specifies CASSLAGTSGSYEQYF.

Here the CDR3 DNA reads TGTGCCAGCTCCGGCCAAACTAGCCGAGGAACCTACGAGCAGTACTTC. As protein: CASSGQTSRGTYEQYF. This chain joins TRBV18 and TRBJ2-7; possibly TRBD2 for D (6 bases). CDR3 length: 16 amino acids. Germline loops: CDR1 KGHSH, CDR2 LQKENI. With 6 bases removed from V and 2 bases from J, the gap between germline ends came to 20 bases.

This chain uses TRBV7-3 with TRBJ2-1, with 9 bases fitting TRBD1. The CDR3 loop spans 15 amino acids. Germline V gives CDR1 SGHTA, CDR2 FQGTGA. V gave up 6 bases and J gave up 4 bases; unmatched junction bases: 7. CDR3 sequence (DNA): TGTGCCAGCAGTTACCGGGACAGGGAGTACAATGAGCAGTTCTTC. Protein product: CASSYRDREYNEQFF. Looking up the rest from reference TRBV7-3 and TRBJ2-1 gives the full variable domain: GAGVSQTPSNKVTEKGKYVELRCDPISGHTALYWYRQSLGQGPEFLIYFQGTGAADDSGLPNDRFFAVRPEGSVSTLKIQRTERGDSAVYLCASSYRDREYNEQFFGPGTRLTVL.

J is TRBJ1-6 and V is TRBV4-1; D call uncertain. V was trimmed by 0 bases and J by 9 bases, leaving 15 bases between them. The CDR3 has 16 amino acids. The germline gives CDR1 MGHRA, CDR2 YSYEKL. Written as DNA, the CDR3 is TGCGCCAGCAGCCAAGACGATTACATAAAGATTTCACCCCTCCACTTT. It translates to CASSQDDYIKISPLHF.

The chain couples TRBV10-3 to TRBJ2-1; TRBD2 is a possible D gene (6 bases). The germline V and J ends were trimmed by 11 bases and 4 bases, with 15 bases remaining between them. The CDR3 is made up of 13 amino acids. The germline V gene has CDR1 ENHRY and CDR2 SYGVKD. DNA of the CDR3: TGTGCCGTGGGACTCCAGACTTACAATGAGCAGTTCTTC. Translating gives CAVGLQTYNEQFF.

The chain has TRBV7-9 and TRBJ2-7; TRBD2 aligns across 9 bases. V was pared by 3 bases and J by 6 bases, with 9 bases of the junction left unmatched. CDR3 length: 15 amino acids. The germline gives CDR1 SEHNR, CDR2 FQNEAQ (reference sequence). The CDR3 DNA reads TGTGCCAGCAGCTTCTCCGGGACTAGCATCTCCGAGCAGTACTTC. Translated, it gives CASSFSGTSISEQYF.

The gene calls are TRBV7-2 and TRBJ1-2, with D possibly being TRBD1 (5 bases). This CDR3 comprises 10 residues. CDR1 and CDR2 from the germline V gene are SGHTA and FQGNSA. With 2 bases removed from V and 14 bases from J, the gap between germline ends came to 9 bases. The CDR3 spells CASSLRGRTF. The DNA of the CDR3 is TGTGCCAGCAGCTTAAGGGGCAGAACCTTC.

The CDR3: CAISPRRGQGTTSSTDTQYF. CDR3 sequence (DNA): TGTGCCATCAGCCCCCGAAGAGGACAGGGAACCACCTCTAGCACAGATACGCAGTATTTT. The chain is built from TRBV10-3 and TRBJ2-3, with TRBD1 identical over 8 bases. This CDR3 spans 20 amino acids. Trimming at V came to 6 bases and at J to 0 bases, leaving 20 bases not matched to a gene. The V gene's germline CDR1 is ENHRY and CDR2 SYGVKD.

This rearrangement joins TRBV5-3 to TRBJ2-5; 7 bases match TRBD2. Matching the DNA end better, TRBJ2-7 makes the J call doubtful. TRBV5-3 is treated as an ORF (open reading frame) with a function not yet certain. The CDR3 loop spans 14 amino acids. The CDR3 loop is CARSLCGRTCEQYF. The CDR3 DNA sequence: TGTGCCAGAAGTTTGTGCGGGAGAACGTGCGAGCAGTACTTC.

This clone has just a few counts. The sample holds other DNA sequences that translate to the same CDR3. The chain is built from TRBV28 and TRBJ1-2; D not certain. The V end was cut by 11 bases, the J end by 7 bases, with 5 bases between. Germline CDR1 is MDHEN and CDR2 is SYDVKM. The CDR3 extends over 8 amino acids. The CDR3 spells CASGGYTF. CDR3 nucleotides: TGTGCCTCGGGTGGCTACACCTTC.

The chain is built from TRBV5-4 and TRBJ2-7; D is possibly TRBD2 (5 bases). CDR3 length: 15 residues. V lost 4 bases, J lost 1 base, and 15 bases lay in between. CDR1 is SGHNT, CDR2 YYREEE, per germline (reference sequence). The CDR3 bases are TGTGCCAGCAGCGCATCCCGCCTAGCTTCCTACGAGCAGTACTTC. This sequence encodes CASSASRLASYEQYF.

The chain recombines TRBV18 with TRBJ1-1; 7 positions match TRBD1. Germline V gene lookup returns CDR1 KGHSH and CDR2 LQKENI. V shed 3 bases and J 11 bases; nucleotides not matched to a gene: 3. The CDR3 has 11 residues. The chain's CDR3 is CASSPSRGAFF. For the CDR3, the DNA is TGTGCCAGCTCACCTTCCAGGGGGGCTTTCTTT. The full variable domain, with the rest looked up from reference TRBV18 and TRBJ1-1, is NAGVMQNPRHLVRRRGQEARLRCSPMKGHSHVYWYRQLPEEGLKFMVYLQKENIIDESGMPKERFSAEFPKEGPSILRIQQVVRGDSAAYFCASSPSRGAFFGQGTRLTVV.

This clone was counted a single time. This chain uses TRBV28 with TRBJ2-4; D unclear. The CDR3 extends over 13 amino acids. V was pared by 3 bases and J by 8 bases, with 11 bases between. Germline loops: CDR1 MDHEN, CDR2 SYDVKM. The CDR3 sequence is CASSFEVNYIQYF. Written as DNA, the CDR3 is TGTGCCAGCAGTTTTGAGGTCAATTACATTCAGTACTTC.

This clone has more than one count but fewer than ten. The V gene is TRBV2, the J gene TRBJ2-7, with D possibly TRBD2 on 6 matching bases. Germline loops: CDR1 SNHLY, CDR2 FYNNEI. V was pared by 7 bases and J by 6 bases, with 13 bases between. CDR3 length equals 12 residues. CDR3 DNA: TGTGCCAGCAAGCGCCAGGGAGGCGAGCAGTACTTC. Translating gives CASKRQGGEQYF.

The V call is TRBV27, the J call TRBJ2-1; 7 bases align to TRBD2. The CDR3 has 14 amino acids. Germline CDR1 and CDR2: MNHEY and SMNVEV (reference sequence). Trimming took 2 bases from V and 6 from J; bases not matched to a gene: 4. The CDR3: CASSLRLAGNEQFF. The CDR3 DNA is TGTGCCAGCAGTTTACGACTAGCAGGCAATGAGCAGTTCTTC.

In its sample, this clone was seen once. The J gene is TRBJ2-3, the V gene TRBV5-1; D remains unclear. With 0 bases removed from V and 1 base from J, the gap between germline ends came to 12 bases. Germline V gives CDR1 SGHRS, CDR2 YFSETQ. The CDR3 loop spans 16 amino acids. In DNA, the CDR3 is TGCGCCAGCAGCTTGGCCCGATTTCTAGGCACAGATACGCAGTATTTT. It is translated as CASSLARFLGTDTQYF.

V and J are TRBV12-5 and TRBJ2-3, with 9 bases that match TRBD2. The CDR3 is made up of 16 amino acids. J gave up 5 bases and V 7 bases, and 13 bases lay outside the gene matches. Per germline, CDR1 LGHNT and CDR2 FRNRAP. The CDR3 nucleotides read TGTGCTAGTGTCCCTGGGTCTAGCGGGATGTTAGATACGCAGTATTTT. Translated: CASVPGSSGMLDTQYF.

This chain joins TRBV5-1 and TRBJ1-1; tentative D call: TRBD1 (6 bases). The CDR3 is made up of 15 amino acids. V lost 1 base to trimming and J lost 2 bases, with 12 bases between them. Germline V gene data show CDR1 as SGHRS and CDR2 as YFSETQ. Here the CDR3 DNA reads TGCGCCAGCAGCTTGATAGCAGGGGTCAACACTGAAGCTTTCTTT. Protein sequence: CASSLIAGVNTEAFF.